This entry lists 26 T cell receptor beta chains sequenced from one sample in a study of OX40 agonist ivuxolimab in advanced cancers. The table came from immunoSEQ multiplex PCR; TCRdb's copy has only in-frame clones and leaves some out. The sample has over 20,000 clones, around 84% seen once. This material consisted of CD4+ or CD8+ T cells sorted from blood, taken in a trial of the OX40 agonist ivuxolimab. Receptors originate from an adult with an advanced solid tumor such as melanoma, head and neck, liver or kidney cancer.

The chain recombines TRBV7-6 with TRBJ2-7; 7 bases match TRBD2. The germline gives CDR1 SGHVS, CDR2 FNYEAQ. V trimming: 2 bases; J trimming: 2 bases; junction bases outside the gene matches: 3. The CDR3 covers 14 residues. CDR3 sequence reads: CASSLTGGTYEQYF. In nucleotides, the CDR3 is TGTGCCAGCAGCTTAACCGGGGGGACCTACGAGCAGTACTTC.

The chain joins TRBV7-2 to TRBJ1-1; a weak D match, TRBD1 (6 bases). Trimming left V 5 bases short and J 7 bases short, with 17 bases between. Per the germline V gene, CDR1 is SGHTA and CDR2 is FQGNSA. The CDR3 has 14 amino acids. This chain's CDR3 is CASSLWGGHGEAFF. The CDR3 nucleotides are TGTGCCAGCAGCCTATGGGGGGGGCATGGTGAAGCTTTCTTT.

This chain uses TRBV27 with TRBJ2-1; D unresolved. CDR1 and CDR2 (germline): MNHEY, SMNVEV (reference sequence). Trimming took 3 bases from V and 3 from J, leaving 12 bases between them. The CDR3 consists of 15 residues. The CDR3 reads CASSFAPPFYNEQFF. The CDR3 DNA sequence: TGTGCCAGCAGTTTCGCCCCGCCCTTCTACAATGAGCAGTTCTTC.

The chain employs TRBV13 and TRBJ1-4; no reliable D call. CDR1 is PRHDT and CDR2 is FYEKMQ in the germline V gene (reference sequence). This CDR3 region has 13 residues. Trimming took off 7 bases at V and 5 bases at J, with 11 bases between the two ends. The CDR3 protein is CASTVRENEKLFF. Here the CDR3 DNA reads TGTGCCAGCACCGTACGGGAGAATGAAAAACTGTTTTTT. Filled out from reference TRBV13 and TRBJ1-4, the complete variable domain reads AAGVIQSPRHLIKEKRETATLKCYPIPRHDTVYWYQQGPGQDPQFLISFYEKMQSDKGSIPDRFSAQQFSDYHSELNMSSLELGDSALYFCASTVRENEKLFFGSGTQLSVL.

The chain carries TRBV4-1 and TRBJ1-2; D uncertain. Germline CDR1 MGHRA, CDR2 YSYEKL. The CDR3 consists of 14 residues. Trimming shortened V by 4 bases and J by 3 bases, and 12 bases separated the two germline ends. CDR3 coding DNA: TGCGCCAGCAGCCCACACTCACTGGACTATGGCTACACCTTC. It specifies CASSPHSLDYGYTF.

The chain employs TRBV7-9 and TRBJ2-5; D is possibly TRBD2 (6 bases). The ends were cut back, 5 bases at V and 2 bases at J, with 18 bases in the middle. This CDR3 is built from 16 residues. The germline CDR1 and CDR2 sequences are SEHNR and FQNEAQ (reference sequence). CDR3: CASSTPSGDPQETQYF. The CDR3 bases are TGTGCCAGCAGCACCCCCTCGGGGGACCCGCAAGAGACCCAGTACTTC.

This clone was seen only once. The genes are TRBV28 and TRBJ2-7; TRBD1 aligns across 10 bases. J lost 3 bases, V lost 4 bases, and 9 bases had no gene match. The CDR3 totals 16 residues. Germline V gene data show CDR1 as MDHEN and CDR2 as SYDVKM. CDR3 loop: CASSSLRGQGIYEQYF. The CDR3 bases are TGTGCCAGCAGTTCGTTGCGGGGACAGGGGATCTACGAGCAGTACTTC.

The J gene is TRBJ2-7, the V gene TRBV9, with unresolved D. Per the germline V gene, CDR1 is SGDLS and CDR2 is YYNGEE. Trimming took off 1 base at V and 2 bases at J, with 13 bases between the two ends. This CDR3 is 15 amino acids long. The CDR3 here is CASSVHSSWTYEQYF. In DNA form, the CDR3 reads TGTGCCAGCAGCGTACATAGTAGCTGGACCTACGAGCAGTACTTC.

The chain recombines TRBV7-9 with TRBJ2-7; D call uncertain. Per the germline V gene, CDR1 is SEHNR and CDR2 is FQNEAQ (reference sequence). The CDR3 is made up of 14 amino acids. Trimming took 3 bases from V and 2 from J, leaving 11 bases between them. The CDR3: CASSFWESTYEQYF. The CDR3 DNA reads TGTGCCAGCAGCTTTTGGGAATCCACCTACGAGCAGTACTTC.

This clone was recorded once. The V and J genes are TRBV5-5 and TRBJ2-7, with unresolved D. Trimming stripped 1 base from V and 3 bases from J, with 5 bases between. The germline gives CDR1 SGHKS, CDR2 YYEKEE (reference sequence). The CDR3 loop spans 12 amino acids. CDR3: CASSLTVYEQYF. The CDR3 nucleotides are TGTGCCAGCAGCTTGACAGTCTACGAGCAGTACTTC.

The chain uses TRBV5-1 and TRBJ2-7; D possibly uses TRBD1 or TRBD2 (5 bases each). Between the trimmed V and J ends, which lost 5 bases and 6 bases, there was a span of 15 bases. This CDR3 contains 13 residues. Germline CDR1 and CDR2: SGHRS and YFSETQ. CDR3 bases: TGCGCCAGCAGAGGTGAGGGGTTCCTCGAGCAGTACTTC. This encodes CASRGEGFLEQYF.

The chain joins TRBV11-2 to TRBJ1-4; D unclear. This CDR3 has 16 amino acids. V was clipped by 0 bases and J by 5 bases, with 13 bases between them. Germline values: CDR1 SGHAT, CDR2 FQNNGV. CDR3 amino acids: CASSLEGRRINEKLFF. In nucleotides, the CDR3 is TGTGCCAGCAGCTTAGAAGGCAGGCGTATAAATGAAAAACTGTTTTTT.

The chain joins TRBV29-1 to TRBJ2-7, with 10 bases fitting TRBD1. V shed 3 bases, J shed 5 bases, and the junction held 7 bases outside the gene matches. Germline values: CDR1 SQVTM, CDR2 ANQGSEA. The CDR3 has 14 amino acids. The DNA for the CDR3 is TGCAGCGTTGATGCGGGACAGGGGTTCCACGAGCAGTACTTC. The encoded protein is CSVDAGQGFHEQYF.

J is TRBJ1-1 and V is TRBV27; 7 bases agree with TRBD1. This CDR3 has 13 residues. CDR1 MNHEY and CDR2 SMNVEV come from the germline V gene (reference sequence). V shed 9 bases and J 3 bases; nucleotides not matched to a gene: 7. The chain's CDR3 is CASQTGFDTEAFF. CDR3 nucleotide sequence: TGTGCCAGTCAGACAGGGTTTGACACTGAAGCTTTCTTT.

V usage is TRBV27 and J usage is TRBJ1-6, with a possible D match to TRBD1 (6 bases). The CDR3 covers 16 residues. The V end was cut by 6 bases, the J end by 7 bases, with 19 bases between. Germline loops: CDR1 MNHEY, CDR2 SMNVEV (reference sequence). The CDR3 here is CASSYPDRPWNSPLHF. The CDR3 nucleotides are TGTGCCAGCAGCTACCCGGACAGACCCTGGAATTCACCCCTCCACTTT.

The gene calls are TRBV27 and TRBJ1-4, with D uncertain. From germline, CDR1 is MNHEY and CDR2 SMNVEV (reference sequence). The V gene lost 11 bases and the J gene lost 8 bases, with 12 bases spanning the gap. The length of the CDR3 is 11 residues. CDR3 region: CAPGGSEKLFF. For the CDR3, the DNA is TGTGCCCCCGGAGGTTCGGAAAAACTGTTTTTT.

This chain connects TRBV7-6 to TRBJ2-7; unclear D gene. The V end lost 3 bases, the J end lost 0 bases, and 12 bases lay between the germline ends. Germline V CDR1 and CDR2: SGHVS, FNYEAQ. The CDR3 consists of 15 residues. CDR3 sequence (DNA): TGTGCCAGCAGCTTTAGGGTCGGAAGCTCCTACGAGCAGTACTTC. Translating gives CASSFRVGSSYEQYF.

The chain has TRBV10-3 and TRBJ1-2; no firm D call. Trimming removed 6 bases from V and 8 bases from J, with 13 bases in between. Looked up from germline, CDR1 is ENHRY and CDR2 is SYGVKD. The CDR3 is 12 residues long. The CDR3 is CAIRIYTGGYTF. DNA for the CDR3: TGTGCCATCAGAATATACACGGGAGGCTACACCTTC.

The genes are TRBV10-2 and TRBJ2-7; D might be TRBD1 (6 bases). V was trimmed by 0 bases and J by 2 bases, leaving 14 bases between them. Germline-derived CDR1 and CDR2 are WSHSY and SAAADI. The CDR3 extends over 16 amino acids. CDR3 DNA sequence: TGCGCCAGCAGTGAGTCGATGGACAGATTTACCTACGAGCAGTACTTC. Translating it yields CASSESMDRFTYEQYF.

The chain joins TRBV19 to TRBJ1-2, with 9 bases identical to TRBD1. CDR3 length: 14 amino acids. After removal of 7 bases from V and 2 bases from J, the junction contained 5 bases not matched to a gene. The germline V gene has CDR1 LNHDA and CDR2 SQIVND (reference sequence). CDR3 protein: CASTPGTGNYGYTF. DNA for the CDR3: TGTGCCAGTACCCCCGGGACAGGGAACTATGGCTACACCTTC.

This chain links TRBV19 with TRBJ1-5; no firm D call. In germline, CDR1 is LNHDA, CDR2 SQIVND (reference sequence). CDR3 length equals 15 residues. Between the trimmed V and J ends, which lost 7 bases and 1 base, there was a span of 14 bases. The CDR3 region is CASISTVESNQPQHF. The CDR3 DNA reads as TGTGCCAGTATCTCCACGGTGGAGAGCAATCAGCCCCAGCATTTT.

This chain uses TRBV27 with TRBJ1-5, with 9 bases fitting TRBD1. The CDR3 consists of 16 residues. J gave up 2 bases and V 6 bases, and 8 bases lay outside the gene matches. Germline V gene data show CDR1 as MNHEY and CDR2 as SMNVEV (reference sequence). The CDR3 loop reads CASRIRQGEGNQPQHF. As DNA, the CDR3 is TGTGCCAGCAGGATAAGACAGGGGGAAGGCAATCAGCCCCAGCATTTT.

V and J are TRBV6-5 and TRBJ2-7; D is unclear. V was shortened by 4 bases and J by 6 bases, with 10 bases between the two germline ends. The germline CDR1 and CDR2 sequences are MNHEY and SVGAGI. The CDR3 has 12 residues. CDR3 sequence: CASSSTGFEQYF. The CDR3 DNA sequence: TGTGCCAGCAGTTCCACGGGTTTCGAGCAGTACTTC.

This clone has only one observation. This chain joins TRBV5-8 and TRBJ2-3; D gene uncertain. Germline values: CDR1 SGHTS, CDR2 YDEGEE. Trimming shortened V by 0 bases and J by 6 bases, and 8 bases separated the two germline ends. CDR3 length: 13 amino acids. The DNA for the CDR3 is TGTGCCAGCAGCTTGGATATGGCTGATACGCAGTATTTT. As protein: CASSLDMADTQYF.

The gene calls are TRBV4-1 and TRBJ1-2; 7 nucleotides align to TRBD1. Trimming at V came to 0 bases and at J to 7 bases, leaving 14 bases not matched to a gene. Looked up from germline, CDR1 is MGHRA and CDR2 is YSYEKL. The CDR3 totals 17 residues. This chain's CDR3 is CASSQDSRQGLSVGYTF. The CDR3 DNA reads TGCGCCAGCAGCCAAGATTCCCGACAGGGTCTTAGTGTTGGCTACACCTTC.

This clone was seen only once. V gene TRBV11-3 combines with J gene TRBJ2-1; 14 bases are a match to TRBD2. This CDR3 contains 17 residues. Germline CDR1 SGHNT, CDR2 YENEEA. Germline trimming cut 1 base from V and 9 bases from J; bases unmatched to any gene: 8. In nucleotides, the CDR3 is TGTGCCAGCAGCTTAGGGGGACTAGCGGGAGAAGTAGGTGAGCAGTTCTTC. Its protein product is CASSLGGLAGEVGEQFF. Complete variable domain (other parts from reference TRBV11-3 and TRBJ2-1): EAGVVQSPRYKIIEKKQPVAFWCNPISGHNTLYWYLQNLGQGPELLIRYENEEAVDDSQLPKDRFSAERLKGVDSTLKIQPAELGDSAVYLCASSLGGLAGEVGEQFFGPGTRLTVL.